These 13 T cell receptor beta chains share one sample of origin, sequenced in a study of robustness of blood B and T cell sequencing. mRNA, not genomic DNA, served as the source for TCR beta repertoires. cDNA synthesis used template switching with a 5' universal priming oligo. A 12-nucleotide random UMI in the template-switch oligo labeled every cDNA molecule. TCRdb passed the PCR reads through MiXCR, listing each CDR3 protein once. The repertoire holds over 3,500 distinct CDR3 sequences, with roughly half as singletons. Source material: peripheral blood. The receptors were gathered from a human donor in good health.

CDR3 bases: TGCAGTGCAAAGCAGGGGATTTTTAATTCACCCCTCCACTTT. Residues: CSAKQGIFNSPLHF. The rearrangement uses TRBV20-1 and TRBJ1-6; D is possibly TRBD1 (6 bases). The CDR3 totals 14 residues. V was cut by 6 bases and J by 6 bases, with 15 bases left in between. Germline assignment: CDR1 DFQATT and CDR2 SNEGSKA (reference sequence).

The chain combines TRBV5-1 with TRBJ2-7; 7 bases are a match to TRBD2. J lost 3 bases, V lost 5 bases, and 11 bases had no gene match. This CDR3 is 15 amino acids long. Germline V gene sequence: CDR1 SGHRS, CDR2 YFSETQ. This CDR3 is CASSIAGLRVYEQYF. CDR3 nucleotides: TGCGCCAGCAGTATAGCGGGCCTAAGAGTCTACGAGCAGTACTTC.

There are a few counts of this clonotype. At one end, the junction sequence differs from germline, possibly due to a read error. The V and J genes are TRBV4-2 and TRBJ1-2, with TRBD1 as a possible D gene (6 bases). CDR1 is LGHNA and CDR2 is YNFKEQ in the germline V gene. CDR3 length: 14 residues. Here the CDR3 reads CASSQVQGNNGYTF. The CDR3 bases are TGTGCCAGCAGCCAAGTACAGGGTAACAATGGCTACACCTTC.

This clonotype was detected a few times. The chain is built from TRBV6-2 or TRBV6-3 and TRBJ1-1; D uncertain. Germline V CDR1 and CDR2: MNHEY, SVGEGT. The CDR3 is made up of 14 amino acids. The ends were cut back, 0 bases at V and 0 bases at J, with 5 bases in the middle. CDR3 sequence reads: CASSYSGLNTEAFF. The CDR3 region has the DNA TGTGCCAGCAGTTACTCTGGCCTGAACACTGAAGCTTTCTTT.

The V gene is TRBV7-6, the J gene TRBJ1-3, with 8 bases lining up with TRBD1. V gave up 5 bases and J gave up 2 bases; unmatched junction bases: 11. The CDR3 has 17 amino acids. Germline V gene lookup returns CDR1 SGHVS and CDR2 FNYEAQ. In DNA form, the CDR3 reads TGTGCCAGCAGCCACCGGACAGGGAGAGCTGCTGGAAACACCATATATTTT. Protein: CASSHRTGRAAGNTIYF.

The DNA for the CDR3 is TGTGCCAGCAGCCAAGCCGACAGGATATCACCCCTCCACTTT. Translating gives CASSQADRISPLHF. The chain couples TRBV3-1 to TRBJ1-6; TRBD1 might be the D (6 bases). Trimming removed 1 base at V and 10 bases at J, with 11 bases between. CDR1 and CDR2 (germline): LGHDT, YNNKEL (reference sequence). This CDR3 is 14 amino acids long.

The chain employs TRBV12-3 or TRBV12-4 and TRBJ2-7, with D possibly TRBD2 on 6 matching bases. V was trimmed by 3 bases and J by 3 bases, leaving 15 bases between them. This CDR3 comprises 15 residues. In DNA, the CDR3 is TGTGCCAGCAGTTTCCCGCCCTTTAGCGGCTACGAGCAGTACTTC. Its protein product is CASSFPPFSGYEQYF.

The gene calls are TRBV6-5 and TRBJ1-2; 10 bases map to TRBD1. CDR1 is MNHEY and CDR2 is SVGAGI in the germline V gene. This CDR3 is 15 amino acids long. The V gene end was trimmed by 0 bases and the J gene end by 4 bases; junction bases not matched to a gene: 2. The CDR3 region is CASSYSRQGAYGYTF. CDR3 bases: TGTGCCAGCAGTTACTCGAGACAGGGGGCCTATGGCTACACCTTC.

The chain recombines TRBV5-6 with TRBJ1-2; the D is unclear. Trimming cost V 2 bases and J 8 bases, with 10 bases left between them. Germline CDR1 SGHDT, CDR2 YYEEEE. CDR3 length: 12 residues. For the CDR3, the DNA is TGTGCCAGCAGCTTAGGAGGGAAGGGCTACACCTTC. Protein sequence: CASSLGGKGYTF.

V is TRBV29-1 and J is TRBJ2-7; D may be TRBD1 or TRBD2 (6 bases each). Germline V CDR1 and CDR2: SQVTM, ANQGSEA. The CDR3 spans 13 residues. Trimming pared 7 bases from V and 5 bases from J, leaving 18 bases between. The CDR3 loop reads CSASSGGHDEQYF. In DNA form, the CDR3 reads TGCAGCGCCTCCTCCGGGGGCCATGACGAGCAGTACTTC.

This chain uses TRBV3-1 with TRBJ2-2, with D possibly being TRBD1 (5 bases). Looked up from germline, CDR1 is LGHDT and CDR2 is YNNKEL (reference sequence). Trimming pared 8 bases from V and 2 bases from J, leaving 12 bases between. The CDR3 is made up of 14 amino acids. CDR3 amino acids: CASRRQTNTGELFF. The CDR3 DNA is TGTGCCAGCCGTAGACAGACAAACACCGGGGAGCTGTTTTTT.

As DNA, the CDR3 is TGTGCCAGCAGCCAGTTGGAGGGGGCGGTCTTTGGGACCGGGGAGCTGTTTTTT. This gives the protein CASSQLEGAVFGTGELFF. The V gene is TRBV7-8, the J gene TRBJ2-2; D is perhaps TRBD1 (7 bases). Germline-derived CDR1 and CDR2 are SGHVS and FQNEAQ. The CDR3 is 18 amino acids. Trimming took 5 bases from V and 5 from J, leaving 24 bases between them.

V usage is TRBV6-5 and J usage is TRBJ1-2, with 9 positions matching TRBD1. Germline values: CDR1 MNHEY, CDR2 SVGAGI. This CDR3 is 16 amino acids long. The V and J ends lost 0 bases and 7 bases, in that order; junction bases with no gene match: 9. The CDR3 DNA reads TGTGCCAGCAGTTACTCCGGGACAGGGAGGGTCTCTGGCTACACCTTC. Encoded protein: CASSYSGTGRVSGYTF.